This T cell receptor (beta chain) was identified during a study of blood T cell repertoires in COVID-19. The data were produced by immunoSEQ multiplex PCR, yet TCRdb's version contains in-frame clones alone and is incomplete. In the table there are approximately 390,000 clones, more than 70% of which are singletons. The CDR3 totals 14 residues. The germline CDR1 and CDR2 sequences are LGHDT and YNNKEL (reference sequence). Trimming took 8 bases from V and 4 from J, leaving 17 bases between them. The clonotype was recovered from a woman in her sixties with COVID-19, enrolled during active disease. J is TRBJ1-1 and V is TRBV3-1 (or the pseudogene TRBV3-2); TRBD1 might be the D (6 bases). Sequences were obtained from peripheral blood. The CDR3 nucleotides read TGTGCCAGCTCCAACAGGGCTAGTAGCACTGAAGCTTTCTTT. Its translation is CASSNRASSTEAFF.